These 2 T cell receptor beta chains originate from one sample sequenced in a study of cytomegalovirus exposure and HLA in healthy donors. The primer mix had 60 Vbeta and 13 Jbeta primers. Data came from immunoSEQ multiplex PCR; TCRdb stores just in-frame clones and leaves some out. The sample has about 140,000 clones; about 80% are singletons. The sequencing sample was made of PBMCs. These receptors came from a man in his forties in good health and CMV-seropositive.

This clone was seen a single time. The chain joins TRBV19 to TRBJ2-1; D is perhaps TRBD2 (6 bases). The CDR3 runs 15 residues. Trimming took off 7 bases at V and 0 bases at J, with 13 bases between the two ends. Looked up from germline, CDR1 is LNHDA and CDR2 is SQIVND (reference sequence). The chain's CDR3 is CASKEGASSYNEQFF. CDR3 DNA sequence: TGTGCCAGTAAGGAGGGCGCCAGCTCCTACAATGAGCAGTTCTTC.

DNA for the CDR3: TGTGCCAGCAGCTTAGGATCGACAGGGGGGGAGACCCAGTACTTC. Its protein is CASSLGSTGGETQYF. The chain uses TRBV5-8 and TRBJ2-5, with 9 bases matching TRBD1. J gave up 5 bases and V 2 bases, and 7 bases lay outside the gene matches. Germline V CDR1 and CDR2: SGHTS, YDEGEE. This CDR3 region has 15 residues.